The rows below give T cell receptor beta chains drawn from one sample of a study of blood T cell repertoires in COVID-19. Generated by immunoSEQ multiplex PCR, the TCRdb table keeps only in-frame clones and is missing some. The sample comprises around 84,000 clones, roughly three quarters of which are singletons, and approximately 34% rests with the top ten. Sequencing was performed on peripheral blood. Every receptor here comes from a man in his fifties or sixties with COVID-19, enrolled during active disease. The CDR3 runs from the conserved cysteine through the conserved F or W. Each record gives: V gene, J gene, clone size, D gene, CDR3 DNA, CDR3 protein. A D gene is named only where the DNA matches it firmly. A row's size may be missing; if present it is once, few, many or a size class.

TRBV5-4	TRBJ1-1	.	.	TGTGCCAGCAGCTTGGGACCGGGACAGAACACTGAAGCTTTCTTT	CASSLGPGQNTEAFF
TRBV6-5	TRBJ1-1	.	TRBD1	TGTGCCAGCAGGGTGGACAGGGGTGCCACTGAAGCTTTCTTT	CASRVDRGATEAFF
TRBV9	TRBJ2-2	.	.	TGTGCCAGCAGCCCCCGCGTGGGGGGAGTTTATGAGCTGTTTTTT	CASSPRVGGVYELFF
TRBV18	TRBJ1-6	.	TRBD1	TGTGCCAGCTCACCCAGGACAGGGGGCGATTCACCCCTCCACTTT	CASSPRTGGDSPLHF
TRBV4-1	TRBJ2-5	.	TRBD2	TGCGCCAGCAGCCAACTGGGACTAGCGGGGGGTCGGAGGGAGACCCAGTACTTC	CASSQLGLAGGRRETQYF
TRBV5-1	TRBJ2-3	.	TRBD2	TGCGCCAGCGCCCTTGGCGGGGGAGGTGCAGATACGCAGTATTTT	CASALGGGGADTQYF
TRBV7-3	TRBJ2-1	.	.	TGTGCCAGCAGCTTAAATGCGGGGACGTCGCAGTTCTTC	CASSLNAGTSQFF
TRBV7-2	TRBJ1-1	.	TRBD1	TGTGCCAGCAGCATCCGGACAGGGAGTACTGAAGCTTTCTTT	CASSIRTGSTEAFF
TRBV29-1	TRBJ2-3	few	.	TGCAGCGCATCGAGATCGACAGATACGCAGTATTTT	CSASRSTDTQYF
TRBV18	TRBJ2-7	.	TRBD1	TGTGCCAGCTCACCCCGGACAGGGAAAGGTTACTACGAGCAGTACTTC	CASSPRTGKGYYEQYF
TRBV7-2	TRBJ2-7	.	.	TGTGCCAGCAGCCTAGTAGCGGAGAGCTCCTACGAGCAGTACTTC	CASSLVAESSYEQYF
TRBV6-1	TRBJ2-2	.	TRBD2	TGTGCCAGCAGTGAATATCCAATCGCGGGACTAGCGATGAACACCGGGGAGCTGTTTTTT	CASSEYPIAGLAMNTGELFF
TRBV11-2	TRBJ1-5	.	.	TGTGCCAGCAGCTTAGACGCGGGGCAGCCCCAGCATTTT	CASSLDAGQPQHF
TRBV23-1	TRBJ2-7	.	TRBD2	TGCGCCAGCAGGACTAGCGGGGGCGTCTACGAGCAGTACTTC	CASRTSGGVYEQYF
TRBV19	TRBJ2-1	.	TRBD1	TGTGCCAGTAGTAAGGGCCTTGGGACAGGTTACAATGAGCAGTTCTTC	CASSKGLGTGYNEQFF
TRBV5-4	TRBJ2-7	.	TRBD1	TGTGCCAGCAGCTCTTGGGACAGGTTGGCCTACGAGCAGTACTTC	CASSSWDRLAYEQYF
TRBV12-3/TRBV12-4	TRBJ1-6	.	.	TGTGCCAGCAGTTTAGCACAGGGTTCACCCCTCCACTTT	CASSLAQGSPLHF
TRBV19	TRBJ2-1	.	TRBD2	TGTGCCAGTAGCCAACTAGCGGGAACTTACAATGAGCAGTTCTTC	CASSQLAGTYNEQFF
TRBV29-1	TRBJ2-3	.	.	TGCAGCGTTGCTTATACTAGCACAGATACGCAGTATTTT	CSVAYTSTDTQYF
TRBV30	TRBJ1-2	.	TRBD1	TGTGCCTGGAATAACGGCGGACAGGGGGCTGGTGGCTACACCTTC	CAWNNGGQGAGGYTF
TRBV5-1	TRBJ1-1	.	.	TGCGCCAGCAGCCCGGGTCTTTGGGGGCTCATGAACACTGAAGCTTTCTTT	CASSPGLWGLMNTEAFF
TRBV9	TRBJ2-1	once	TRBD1	TGTGCCAGCAGCTTTTCCGGTTTAGGTAACAGGGGAAATGAGCAGTTCTTC	CASSFSGLGNRGNEQFF
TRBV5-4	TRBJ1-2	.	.	TGTGCCAGCAGCTTGAAGGGAGGAACTAACTATGGCTACACCTTC	CASSLKGGTNYGYTF
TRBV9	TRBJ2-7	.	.	TGTGCCAGCAGCCCTTTAGACCTCGGGGAGCAGTACTTC	CASSPLDLGEQYF
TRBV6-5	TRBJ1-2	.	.	TGTGCCACCGCCCCCGCCAGCGAGAACTATGGCTACACCTTC	CATAPASENYGYTF
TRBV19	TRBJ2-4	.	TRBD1	TGTGCCAGCGGACAGGCGAGAAACATTCAGTACTTC	CASGQARNIQYF
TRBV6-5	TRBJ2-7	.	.	TGTGCCAGCAAAGGTGCAGGAACCACCTACGAGCAGTACTTC	CASKGAGTTYEQYF
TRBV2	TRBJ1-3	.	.	TGTGCCAGCAGGGACAGCTTGCCTGGAAACACCATATATTTT	CASRDSLPGNTIYF
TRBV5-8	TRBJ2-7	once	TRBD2	TGTGCCAGCAGGGTCGAAACTAGCGGCTACGAGCAGTACTTC	CASRVETSGYEQYF
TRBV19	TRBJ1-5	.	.	TGTGCCAGTAGAATCCGGCAGGGAGGAAATCAGCCCCAGCATTTT	CASRIRQGGNQPQHF
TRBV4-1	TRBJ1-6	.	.	TGCGCCAGCAGCCAAGGACTTCCGAGCTCCTATAATTCACCCCTCCACTTT	CASSQGLPSSYNSPLHF
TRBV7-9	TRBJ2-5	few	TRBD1	TGTGCCAGCAGCCAAAGCGCCGGGACAGGAGAGACCCAGTACTTC	CASSQSAGTGETQYF
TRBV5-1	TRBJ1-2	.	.	TGCGCCAGCAGCTTGGAAACAGGGCCCTATGGCTACACCTTC	CASSLETGPYGYTF
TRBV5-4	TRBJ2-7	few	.	TGTGCCAGCAGCGGCGCGCAGGGGTGGGGCGAGCAGTACTTC	CASSGAQGWGEQYF
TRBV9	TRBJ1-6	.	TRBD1	TGTGCCAGCAGCCCGGGACAGGGTTATTCACCCCTCCACTTT	CASSPGQGYSPLHF
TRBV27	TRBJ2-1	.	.	TGTGCCAGCAGTGGGGGTTCTGGGGACACAACTTACAATGAGCAGTTCTTC	CASSGGSGDTTYNEQFF
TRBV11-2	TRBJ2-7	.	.	TGTGCCAGCAGCTTAGGGGACATCTACGAGCAGTACTTC	CASSLGDIYEQYF
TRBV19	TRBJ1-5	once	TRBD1	TGTGCCAGTAGTTCCCAACAGGGGGCTCAGCCCCAGCATTTT	CASSSQQGAQPQHF
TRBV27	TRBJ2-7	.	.	TGTGCCAGCAGTTTACGGACTCCCTCCTACGAGCAGTACTTC	CASSLRTPSYEQYF
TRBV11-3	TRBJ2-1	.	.	TGTGCCAGCAGACATAGCCCCTATGAGCAGTTCTTC	CASRHSPYEQFF
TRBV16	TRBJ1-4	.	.	TGTGCCAGCAGGGAGAACTCTGCAACTAATGAAAAACTGTTTTTT	CASRENSATNEKLFF
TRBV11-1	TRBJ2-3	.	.	TGTGCCAGCAGCCCCGGACTAACCCTCCCCGATTTT	CASSPGLTLPDF
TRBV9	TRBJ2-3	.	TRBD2	TGTGCCAGCAGCCCCAGCGGGGGTCTTTCAGATACGCAGTATTTT	CASSPSGGLSDTQYF
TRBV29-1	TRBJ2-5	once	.	TGCAGCGTTGAACCTCCCGAGACCCAGTACTTC	CSVEPPETQYF
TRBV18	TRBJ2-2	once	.	TGTGCCAGCTCTCAAATCACTGTCACCGGGGAGCTGTTTTTT	CASSQITVTGELFF
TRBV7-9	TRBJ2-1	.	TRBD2	TGTGCCAGCAGCCTAAGACTAGCGGGGCCCTCCTACAATGAGCAGTTCTTC	CASSLRLAGPSYNEQFF
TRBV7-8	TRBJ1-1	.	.	TGTGCCAGCAGCTTCAGGGTCACTGAAGCTTTCTTT	CASSFRVTEAFF
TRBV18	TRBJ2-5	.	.	TGTGCCAGCTCGCCCCCCGGCGGGCTAGTAAAAGAGACCCAGTACTTC	CASSPPGGLVKETQYF
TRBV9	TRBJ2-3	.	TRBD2	TGTGCCAGCAACCTAAGCGGGGGGCCCACAGATACGCAGTATTTT	CASNLSGGPTDTQYF